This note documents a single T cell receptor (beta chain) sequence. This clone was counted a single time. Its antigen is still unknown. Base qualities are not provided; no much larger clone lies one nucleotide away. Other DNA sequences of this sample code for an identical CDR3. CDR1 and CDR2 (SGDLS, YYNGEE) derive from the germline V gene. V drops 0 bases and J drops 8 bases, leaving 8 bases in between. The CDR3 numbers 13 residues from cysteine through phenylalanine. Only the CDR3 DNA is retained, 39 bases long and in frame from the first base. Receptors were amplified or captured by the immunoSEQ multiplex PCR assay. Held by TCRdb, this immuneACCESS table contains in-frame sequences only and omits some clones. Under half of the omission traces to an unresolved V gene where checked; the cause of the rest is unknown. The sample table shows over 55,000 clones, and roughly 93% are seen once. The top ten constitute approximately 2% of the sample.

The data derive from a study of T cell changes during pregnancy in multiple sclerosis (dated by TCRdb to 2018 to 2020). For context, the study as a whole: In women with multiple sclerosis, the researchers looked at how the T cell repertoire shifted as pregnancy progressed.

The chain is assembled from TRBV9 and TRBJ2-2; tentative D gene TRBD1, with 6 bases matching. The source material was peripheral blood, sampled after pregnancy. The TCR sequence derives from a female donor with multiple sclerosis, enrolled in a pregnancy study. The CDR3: CASSVVGGGELFF. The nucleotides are TGTGCCAGCAGCGTAGTAGGGGGAGGGGAGCTGTTTTTT.